This T cell receptor beta chain stems from a study of shared clonotypes between healthy human individuals. Donors, healthy HIV-negative adults, lacked recent acute infections or vaccinations. Caucasian adults living in Nashville, Tennessee, provided all samples. TCRdb's copy holds only in-frame clones and misses some; the assay was immunoSEQ multiplex PCR. The sample consists of under 650,000 clones, 95% to 97% of them appearing once. V lost 5 bases and J lost 3, with 14 bases in between. Germline lookup yields CDR1 LNHDA and CDR2 SQIVND (reference sequence). This CDR3 is 15 amino acids long. Sequenced material: naive CD4+ T cells sorted from blood. Subset described: CD45RA+ positively selected. This chain connects TRBV19 to TRBJ1-5; D not certain. This TCR was sampled from a woman in her twenties or thirties in good health. The CDR3 region has the DNA TGTGCCAGTAGTCCCACGGCTGGGGACAATCAGCCCCAGCATTTT. Amino acid sequence: CASSPTAGDNQPQHF.